The rows below give T cell receptor beta chains drawn from one sample of a study of identical twins. TCRdb re-derived calls from the 5' RACE reads in MiXCR, one entry per CDR3 protein. Of some 250,000 distinct CDR3 sequences in the sample, 6.5% to 8% were seen once. A further study also used this sample, focusing on T cells expressing NK-cell markers.

The sample consisted of CD8+ T cells sorted from blood. The origin of the receptors is a woman aged 18-29 years in good health. The CDR3 runs from the conserved cysteine through the conserved F or W. D genes are given only for firm matches. Clone size appears in some rows only: once, few, many, or a class for an expanded clone.

>-|12|TRBV7-2|many|TRBJ1-1
TGTGCCAGCAGCTTACCGGGACAAGAAGCTTTCTTT
CASSLPGQEAFF
>TRBD1|14|TRBV7-9|many|TRBJ2-7
TGTGCCAGCAGCCTTGGACAGGAGTACTACGAGCAGTACTTC
CASSLGQEYYEQYF
>-|13|TRBV12-3/TRBV12-4|many|TRBJ1-5
TGTGCCAGCAGCCTAACAGGGTATCAGCCCCAGCATTTT
CASSLTGYQPQHF
>-|15|TRBV6-2/TRBV6-3|many|TRBJ2-7
TGTGCCAGCAGTTACAGGTCGACAGACTCCTACGAGCAGTACTTC
CASSYRSTDSYEQYF
>-|15|TRBV10-2|many|TRBJ1-4
TGCGCCAGCTCGCCGACAAGTGCAACTAATGAAAAACTGTTTTTT
CASSPTSATNEKLFF
>-|18|TRBV9|-|TRBJ2-2
TGTGCCAGCAGCGTAAGGATAGTGGGGAACGCGAACACCGGGGAGCTGTTTTTT
CASSVRIVGNANTGELFF
>-|15|TRBV5-1|few|TRBJ2-7
TGCGCCAGCAGCACCCGGGACTCCCATTGGGACGAGCAGTACTTC
CASSTRDSHWDEQYF
>TRBD2|16|TRBV9|-|TRBJ2-7
TGTGCCAGCAGCCCCCTTTCTAGCGGGGGATTCTACGAGCAGTACTTC
CASSPLSSGGFYEQYF
>-|15|TRBV12-3/TRBV12-4|many|TRBJ1-1
TGTGCCAGCAGTTTTCTAGCAGGGTGGCACACTGAAGCTTTCTTT
CASSFLAGWHTEAFF
>TRBD2|15|TRBV7-8|many|TRBJ2-7
TGTGCCAGCAAGGGGGGTGGAGCGGGAGTAGGTGAGCAGTACTTC
CASKGGGAGVGEQYF
>TRBD1|14|TRBV12-3/TRBV12-4|many|TRBJ1-2
TGTGCCAGCAGTACCACTACTGATCAGGGGGACTACACCTTC
CASSTTTDQGDYTF
>-|15|TRBV7-8|few|TRBJ2-1
TGTGCCAGCAGCTCCCCCCAAGCCGAGGGGGATGAGCAGTTCTTC
CASSSPQAEGDEQFF
>-|14|TRBV7-6|few|TRBJ2-1
TGTGCCAGCAGCTCAGAGAGCGGTTACAATGAGCAGTTCTTC
CASSSESGYNEQFF
>TRBD1|13|TRBV6-6|few|TRBJ1-4
TGTGCCAGCAGACCCGGGACAGCTGAAAAACTGTTTTTT
CASRPGTAEKLFF
>-|15|TRBV7-3|-|TRBJ1-3
TGTGCCAGCAGCCCCCTAGGAGGGACTGGAAACACCATATATTTT
CASSPLGGTGNTIYF
>-|16|TRBV3-1|many|TRBJ1-1
TGTGCCAGCAGCCAAGTCCAAGGGGCCCCGAACACTGAAGCTTTCTTT
CASSQVQGAPNTEAFF
>TRBD2|18|TRBV20-1|few|TRBJ2-3
TGCAGTGCTAGAGATGGTACTAGCGGGGGGGGTTACACAGATACGCAGTATTTT
CSARDGTSGGGYTDTQYF
>TRBD2|17|TRBV10-3|many|TRBJ2-7
TGTGCCATCAGCGATTTCGGACTAGCGGGACCCTCCTACGAGCAGTACTTC
CAISDFGLAGPSYEQYF
>-|13|TRBV11-2|few|TRBJ2-3
TGTGCCAGCACTCGGGACAGCACAGATACGCAGTATTTT
CASTRDSTDTQYF
>-|14|TRBV6-5|-|TRBJ2-7
TGTGCCAGCAGTTCGGGCCTTGGAGAGTTCGAGCAGTACTTC
CASSSGLGEFEQYF
>-|17|TRBV4-1|-|TRBJ2-5
TGCGCCAGCAGCCAATGGAGTGTCGGGAGCGCGCAAGAGACCCAGTACTTC
CASSQWSVGSAQETQYF
>-|8|TRBV14|few|TRBJ1-2
TGTGCCAACCATGGCTACACCTTC
CANHGYTF
>-|14|TRBV6-5|many|TRBJ1-1
TGTGCCAGCAGTTCACTCGGGGGCGGTTGGGGAGCTTTCTTT
CASSSLGGGWGAFF